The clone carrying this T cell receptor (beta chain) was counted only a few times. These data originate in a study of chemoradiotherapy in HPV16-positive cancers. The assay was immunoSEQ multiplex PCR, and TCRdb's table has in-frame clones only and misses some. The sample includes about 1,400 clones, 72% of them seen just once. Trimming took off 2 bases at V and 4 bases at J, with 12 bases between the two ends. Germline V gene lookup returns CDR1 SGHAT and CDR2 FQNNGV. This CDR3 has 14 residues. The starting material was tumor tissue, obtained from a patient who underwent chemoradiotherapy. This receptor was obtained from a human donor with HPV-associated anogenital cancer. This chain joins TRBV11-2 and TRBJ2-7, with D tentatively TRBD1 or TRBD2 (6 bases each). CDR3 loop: CASSLKRGLYEQYF. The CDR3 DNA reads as TGTGCCAGCAGCTTAAAACGGGGGCTTTACGAGCAGTACTTC.